The present entry profiles one TCR beta chain with its context. Its antigen remains unknown. This sample is part of a study of shared clonotypes between healthy human individuals. Every subset's genomic DNA went evenly onto several immunoSEQ plates. Sorted-subset replicate PCR reactions were performed with 150 to 200 ng DNA, corresponding to tens of thousands of T cell genomes. Study processing details: Junction-only immunoSEQ sequences carried no quality scores, so filtering differed. Assay: immunoSEQ multiplex PCR; the TCRdb copy retains only in-frame clones and omits some. The V and J calls and clone size are taken from that table; D and trimming were inferred from the DNA. The sample lists about 2 million clones; about 95% were seen once. Naivety among CD8 cells was defined by CD45RO negativity and positive CCR7 selection, thereby excluding terminally differentiated effector memory CD45RA+ cells.

Overall study results and limits: Rarefaction curves obtained for sorted subsets showed sequencing incomplete despite large depth.

This TCR came from a young man in good health. Sequenced material: naive CD8+ T cells sorted from blood.

The CDR3 DNA reads TGTGCCAGCAGTTTCTATGAGTTAAATGGCTACACCTTC. Its translation is CASSFYELNGYTF. The chain has TRBV28 and TRBJ1-2; D gene unclear. The CDR3 covers 13 residues. The ends were cut back, 3 bases at V and 6 bases at J, with 11 bases in the middle. CDR1 and CDR2 from the germline V gene are MDHEN and SYDVKM.